This T cell receptor beta chain came from a study of shared clonotypes between healthy human individuals. Points from the study as a whole: Clonotypes that were shared across a few donors made up approximately 5% of naive CD4 clonotypes. Rarefaction showed that sequencing of sorted subsets was incomplete (despite large depth).

On this clone: Antigen unknown.

In the naive CD8 group, cells lacked CD45RO and were positively selected for CCR7, so terminally differentiated effector memory CD45RA+ cells were left out. V was pared by 5 bases and J by 0 bases, with 20 bases between. In germline, CDR1 is PRHDT, CDR2 FYEKMQ (reference sequence). The CDR3 totals 18 residues. Methods used by the authors: Junction-only sequences without quality scores came from ImmunoSEQ, so filtering differed. Measured with immunoSEQ multiplex PCR; TCRdb has only the in-frame clones, and not every one. The DNA was the basis for D and trimming; V, J and clone size are from that table. The sample lists around 1.9 million clones; 93% were seen once.

The receptor was derived from a man between 18 and 29 years old in good health. Some clones in this sample may be carry-over from other donors' samples. Sequenced material: naive CD8+ T cells from PBMCs. V is TRBV13 and J is TRBJ2-1, with no clear D. The CDR3 bases are TGTGCCAGCAGCGTGCAGTCGTCTCGCGGTTCCTCCTACAATGAGCAGTTCTTC. Residues: CASSVQSSRGSSYNEQFF.